One TCR beta chain is described in this entry. No antigen is known for it. The time point: pretreatment peripheral blood. Locally advanced or metastatic urothelial carcinoma was diagnosed in the patients. The data were taken from a study of PD-L1 blockade in urothelial cancer. On the study more broadly: Bladder-origin urothelial cancer in males described about 90% of the 29 patients. The study's findings and limits: Larger 3-week expansion of tumor-associated blood clones was seen in durable-benefit patients.

CDR3 length equals 15 residues. The V and J ends lost 7 bases and 4 bases, in that order; junction bases with no gene match: 8. Germline CDR1 SEHNR, CDR2 FQNEAQ (reference sequence). Repertoires were generated with immunoSEQ multiplex PCR, while TCRdb's copy carries only in-frame clones and drops some. This table holds tens of thousands of clones, 81% found once. This rearrangement joins TRBV7-9 to TRBJ2-1; 9 nucleotides agree with TRBD2. This sequence was found in a man aged 65 to 79 with urothelial cancer. Sequencing was performed on PBMCs, taken around atezolizumab (anti-PD-L1) treatment. The CDR3: CASTQALAGYNEQFF. The CDR3 bases are TGTGCCAGCACCCAGGCCCTAGCGGGGTACAATGAGCAGTTCTTC.